This T cell receptor (beta chain) was observed in a study of T cell changes during pregnancy in multiple sclerosis. The CDR3 has 13 residues. The V gene end was trimmed by 7 bases and the J gene end by 2 bases; junction bases not matched to a gene: 4. Germline loops: CDR1 SGHRS, CDR2 YFSETQ. Sequencing used immunoSEQ multiplex PCR; TCRdb keeps in-frame clones, though not all of them. Of 50,000 or so clones listed, 85% to 95% are singletons. This clonotype originated in a female donor with multiple sclerosis, enrolled in a pregnancy study. This chain links TRBV5-1 with TRBJ2-3, with 7 bases identical to TRBD1. Sequencing was performed on peripheral blood, taken in the third trimester of pregnancy. The chain's CDR3 is CASRDSTTDTQYF. The CDR3 DNA reads TGCGCCAGCCGGGACAGTACCACAGATACGCAGTATTTT.